This TCR beta chain was observed in a study of neoadjuvant anti-PD-1 for oral cavity cancer. Across the whole study: Patients without progression got a fourth dose around day 43.

Comments on this clone: What it binds is not known.

The ends were cut back, 2 bases at V and 5 bases at J, with 11 bases in the middle. The CDR3 contains 14 residues. Germline-derived CDR1 and CDR2 are SGHTS and YDEGEE. Study-level points and caveats: Each response group had just a few patients in TCR analyses. Post-nivolumab, blood T cell clonality was significantly elevated in non-responders.

Documented time point: after neoadjuvant nivolumab, at surgical resection. Patients were newly diagnosed with stage II-IVA oral cavity squamous cell carcinoma without prior systemic or radiation treatment. Profiled with immunoSEQ multiplex PCR; TCRdb holds only in-frame clones, not every one. Of some 70,000 clones in the sample, approximately 84% were seen once. This sample comprised PBMCs, obtained after nivolumab (anti-PD-1) treatment. This TCR came from a person between 35 and 79 years old with oral cavity squamous cell carcinoma. The chain couples TRBV5-8 to TRBJ1-5; D might be TRBD1 (5 bases). The CDR3 DNA reads TGTGCCAGCAGCTTAGGGGCGGCTTATCAGCCCCAGCATTTT. Its protein is CASSLGAAYQPQHF. The whole variable domain, filled in from reference TRBV5-8 and TRBJ1-5, reads EAGVTQSPTHLIKTRGQQATLRCSPISGHTSVYWYQQALGLGLQFLLWYDEGEERNRGNFPPRFSGRQFPNYSSELNVNALELEDSALYLCASSLGAAYQPQHFGDGTRLSIL.